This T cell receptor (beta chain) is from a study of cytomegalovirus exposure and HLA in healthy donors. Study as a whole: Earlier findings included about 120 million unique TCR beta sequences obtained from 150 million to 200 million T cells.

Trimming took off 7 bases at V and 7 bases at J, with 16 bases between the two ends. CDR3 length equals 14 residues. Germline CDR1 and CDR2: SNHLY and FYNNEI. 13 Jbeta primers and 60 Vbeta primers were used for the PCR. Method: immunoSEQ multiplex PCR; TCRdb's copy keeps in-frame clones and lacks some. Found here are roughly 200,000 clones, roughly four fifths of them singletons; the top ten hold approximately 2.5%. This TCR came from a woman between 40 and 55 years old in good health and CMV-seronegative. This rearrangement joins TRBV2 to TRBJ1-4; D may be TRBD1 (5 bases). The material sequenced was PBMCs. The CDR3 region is CASIITGGSEKLFF. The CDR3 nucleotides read TGTGCCAGCATAATAACAGGCGGCAGTGAAAAACTGTTTTTT.